A single sample gave rise to the 5 T cell receptor beta chains below, sequenced in a study of PD-L1 blockade in urothelial cancer. Time point of the sample: peripheral blood 6 weeks after treatment start. Some clones are missing from TCRdb's copy, which holds only in-frame ones; the method was immunoSEQ multiplex PCR. The data contain tens of thousands of clones, roughly 90% of them seen just once; the ten biggest clones take up approximately 11%. The material was PBMCs, obtained around atezolizumab (anti-PD-L1) treatment. These TCRs come from a man in his sixties with urothelial cancer.

The rearrangement uses TRBV11-3 and TRBJ2-2; D unclear. V was clipped by 1 base and J by 8 bases, with 8 bases between them. CDR1 and CDR2 (germline): SGHNT, YENEEA. CDR3 length: 13 amino acids. In DNA form, the CDR3 reads TGTGCCAGCAGCTTAGGCGGTGTTGGGGAGCTGTTTTTT. Its translation: CASSLGGVGELFF.

This sequence joins TRBV9 and TRBJ1-1, with D tentatively TRBD1 (6 bases). This CDR3 comprises 15 residues. Between the trimmed V and J ends, which lost 4 bases and 10 bases, there was a span of 23 bases. CDR1 and CDR2 from the germline V gene are SGDLS and YYNGEE. CDR3 protein: CASSTAGALLQGAFF. DNA for the CDR3: TGTGCCAGCAGCACTGCAGGGGCCCTCCTCCAGGGAGCTTTCTTT.

This clone was picked up one time. The chain links TRBV5-1 to TRBJ2-7, with D tentatively TRBD2 (5 bases). Between the trimmed V and J ends, which lost 2 bases and 3 bases, there was a span of 9 bases. From germline, CDR1 is SGHRS and CDR2 YFSETQ. This CDR3 has 13 residues. Here the CDR3 DNA reads TGCGCCAGCAGCTTTGCTAGCTACTACGAGCAGTACTTC. Its translation: CASSFASYYEQYF.

The J gene is TRBJ2-2, the V gene TRBV19, with 8 nucleotides matching TRBD1. CDR1 and CDR2 from the germline V gene are LNHDA and SQIVND (reference sequence). J lost 7 bases, V lost 10 bases, and 5 bases had no gene match. The CDR3 has 12 residues. The CDR3 protein is CAIKQGVGELFF. The CDR3 nucleotides are TGTGCCATAAAACAGGGGGTCGGGGAGCTGTTTTTT.

The chain couples TRBV5-1 to TRBJ1-2; TRBD1 agrees at 12 bases. The ends lost 0 bases at V and 8 bases at J; junction bases unmatched: 11. CDR3 size: 17 residues. Germline CDR1 is SGHRS and CDR2 is YFSETQ. The CDR3 reads CASSLGTGTGGLGGYTF. CDR3 sequence (DNA): TGCGCCAGCAGCTTGGGTACCGGGACAGGGGGCCTGGGGGGCTACACCTTC.